This T cell receptor (beta chain) was identified in a study of T-cell memory formation after mild COVID-19. This clonotype was seen more than once but under ten times. TCRdb reprocessed the 5' RACE reads with MiXCR, giving one entry per CDR3 protein. The sample shows hundreds of thousands of distinct CDR3 sequences, nearly 25% of them seen only once. Sequencing was done on a sample of PBMCs or a T cell subset sorted from them (not recorded which). This clonotype originated in an adult woman who had mild COVID-19 (a few samples of this study predate the infection). Cell type and time point are not known.

The DNA of the CDR3 is TGCGCCAGCAGCCAAGACGGTCCAGGACGCCCCTTACACAATGAGCAGTTCTTC. Its translation is CASSQDGPGRPLHNEQFF. The V call is TRBV4-3, the J call TRBJ2-1; D ambiguous. The V gene's germline CDR1 is LGHNA and CDR2 YSLEER. CDR3 length: 18 residues. Between the trimmed V and J ends, which lost 0 bases and 5 bases, there was a span of 20 bases.